This is a list of T cell receptor beta chains from one sample in a study of blood T cell repertoires in COVID-19. Libraries were prepared by immunoSEQ multiplex PCR; TCRdb keeps only in-frame clonotypes and omits some of them. The sample has tens of thousands of clones; around 80% are singletons. The sample comprised peripheral blood. These receptors all stem from a woman aged 60-70 years with acute or convalescent COVID-19. Both conserved end residues are part of each CDR3. D genes are given only for firm matches. Part of the rows lack a size; the others show once, few, many or a class for expanded clones.

clone_size j_call v_call d_call cdr3_aa cdr3_nt
NA TRBJ2-3 TRBV7-3 NA CASSLDPGGRDTQYF TGTGCCAGCAGCTTAGATCCGGGTGGTCGGGATACGCAGTATTTT
NA TRBJ1-4 TRBV5-6 TRBD1 CASSLEVWDRNEKLFF TGTGCCAGCAGCTTGGAGGTTTGGGACAGAAATGAAAAACTGTTTTTT
NA TRBJ2-1 TRBV27 TRBD2 CASSFSSGYEQFF TGTGCCAGCAGTTTTAGTAGCGGGTATGAGCAGTTCTTC
NA TRBJ2-7 TRBV14 TRBD2 CASSPSGYEQYF TGTGCCAGCAGCCCTAGCGGTTACGAGCAGTACTTC
NA TRBJ1-5 TRBV27 NA CASSEGVYQPQHF TGTGCCAGCAGTGAGGGAGTTTATCAGCCCCAGCATTTT
NA TRBJ1-2 TRBV30 NA CASPVNYGYTF TGTGCCTCGCCGGTTAACTATGGCTACACCTTC
NA TRBJ2-7 TRBV18 NA CASSLSGEQYF TGTGCCAGCTCCCTATCGGGCGAGCAGTACTTC
NA TRBJ2-7 TRBV4-1 NA CASSQGRVGTYEQYF TGCGCCAGCAGCCAAGGCAGGGTCGGAACCTACGAGCAGTACTTC
NA TRBJ2-3 TRBV4-1 NA CASSQVKGGDTQYF TGCGCCAGCAGCCAAGTAAAAGGAGGAGATACGCAGTATTTT
NA TRBJ2-7 TRBV18 NA CASSPRHDSPYEQYF TGTGCCAGCTCACCCCGACACGACAGCCCCTACGAGCAGTACTTC
NA TRBJ2-1 TRBV6-5 NA CASRTRLAPEQFF TGTGCCAGCAGGACCCGACTGGCGCCCGAGCAGTTCTTC
once TRBJ2-5 TRBV19 NA CASSIGGLETQYF TGTGCCAGTAGTATAGGGGGACTGGAAACCCAGTACTTC
NA TRBJ1-3 TRBV6-5 TRBD1 CASSYGTGGENTIYF TGTGCCAGCAGTTACGGGACAGGGGGCGAAAACACCATATATTTT
NA TRBJ2-2 TRBV4-1 NA CASSQEGAGRTGELFF TGCGCCAGCAGCCAAGAAGGGGCGGGGCGGACCGGGGAGCTGTTTTTT
NA TRBJ1-1 TRBV5-1 TRBD1 CASSLAPGGTEAFF TGCGCCAGCAGCTTGGCCCCAGGGGGCACTGAAGCTTTCTTT
NA TRBJ1-2 TRBV2 TRBD1 CASSEETGEVDGYTF TGTGCCAGCAGTGAAGAGACAGGGGAAGTGGATGGCTACACCTTC
NA TRBJ1-4 TRBV29-1 NA CSTRGRFNEKLFF TGCAGCACCAGGGGCCGATTTAATGAAAAACTGTTTTTT
NA TRBJ2-5 TRBV2 NA CASSRADKETQYF TGTGCCAGCAGCAGGGCAGATAAAGAGACCCAGTACTTC
NA TRBJ1-1 TRBV6-5 TRBD1 CASSSGTGVNTEAFF TGTGCCAGCAGTTCCGGGACAGGAGTGAACACTGAAGCTTTCTTT
NA TRBJ2-3 TRBV5-8 NA CASSSARAEDTDTQYF TGTGCCAGCAGCTCAGCCCGGGCGGAGGACACAGATACGCAGTATTTT
NA TRBJ2-2 TRBV30 TRBD2 CAWTPGTRITGELFF TGTGCCTGGACCCCGGGGACTAGGATTACCGGGGAGCTGTTTTTT
NA TRBJ2-5 TRBV7-2 TRBD2 CASSNSGGDETQYF TGTGCCAGCAGCAATAGCGGGGGGGACGAGACCCAGTACTTC